The present T cell receptor beta chain was sequenced within a study of blood T cells in healthy people across ages. Study-wide results and limits: In long-lived donors, naive CD4+ cell counts and diversity exceeded those of aged donors.

Losses at the gene ends were 8 bases for V and 4 bases for J; bases not matched to a gene: 5. Germline values: CDR1 DFQATT, CDR2 SNEGSKA (reference sequence). The CDR3 consists of 12 residues. PCR was performed a second time for roughly 7 to 12 cycles using a sample-barcoded 5' primer and a J-beta primer mix. TCRdb reprocessed the 5' RACE reads via MiXCR and lists one record per CDR3 protein. The table includes about 1.5 million distinct CDR3 sequences, 42% detected once. Notes on this clonotype: No antigen is known for it.

This TCR came from a woman under 30 in good health. This rearrangement joins TRBV20-1 to TRBJ2-3; 8 positions agree with TRBD1. The sample consisted of blood. The CDR3 coding sequence is TGCAGTCTACAGGGGGGAGCAGATACGCAGTATTTT. Protein sequence: CSLQGGADTQYF.